The rows below give T cell receptor beta chains drawn from one sample of a study of T cell responses to AZD1222 COVID-19 vaccine. Clones were sequenced by immunoSEQ multiplex PCR, and TCRdb holds only the in-frame ones, with some missing. The sample contains fewer than 200,000 clones, roughly 87% of which appear only once. Sequences were derived from peripheral blood, sampled 28 days after the second AZD1222 dose. The source is an adult who received the AZD1222 COVID-19 vaccine. Each CDR3 is given with its conserved first and last residue. A D gene is named only where the DNA matches it firmly. Expanded clones get a size class; other rows say once, few or many, or leave the size out.

j_gene: TRBJ1-1
d_gene: .
v_gene: TRBV28
abundance: .
CDR3nt: TGTGCCAGCAGTTTCCCGGGGGAAAGGACTGAAGCTTTCTTT
CDR3aa: CASSFPGERTEAFF

j_gene: TRBJ2-3
d_gene: .
v_gene: TRBV24-1
abundance: .
CDR3nt: TGTGCCACCAGTGATTTGACGGTAGATACGCAGTATTTT
CDR3aa: CATSDLTVDTQYF

j_gene: TRBJ1-2
d_gene: .
v_gene: TRBV7-8
abundance: once
CDR3nt: TGTGCCAGCAGCTTAGCGGGGGAACCGAAGGCCACCTTC
CDR3aa: CASSLAGEPKATF

j_gene: TRBJ1-2
d_gene: .
v_gene: TRBV4-1
abundance: .
CDR3nt: TGCGCCAGCAGCCAATCTTCTCGGGTGTACTATGGCTACACCTTC
CDR3aa: CASSQSSRVYYGYTF

j_gene: TRBJ1-4
d_gene: .
v_gene: TRBV6-2/TRBV6-3
abundance: .
CDR3nt: TGTGCCAGCAGTTACTCCCCTATCCTAGGCCGTGAGAAACTGTTTTTT
CDR3aa: CASSYSPILGREKLFF

j_gene: TRBJ2-7
d_gene: .
v_gene: TRBV5-1
abundance: .
CDR3nt: TGCGCCAGCAGCTTGGCCGAGACAGCCTCCTACGAGCAGTACTTC
CDR3aa: CASSLAETASYEQYF

j_gene: TRBJ1-2
d_gene: .
v_gene: TRBV27
abundance: .
CDR3nt: TGTGCCAGCAGTTTCCGGGGAAACTATGGCTACACCTTC
CDR3aa: CASSFRGNYGYTF

j_gene: TRBJ1-4
d_gene: .
v_gene: TRBV15
abundance: .
CDR3nt: TGTGCCACCAGCAGAGCTCCCGGGACCCCTAATGAAAAACTGTTTTTT
CDR3aa: CATSRAPGTPNEKLFF

j_gene: TRBJ2-2
d_gene: TRBD2
v_gene: TRBV7-2
abundance: .
CDR3nt: TGTGCCAGCAGCAGGGAGGGGCTGGGGACCGGGGAGCTGTTTTTT
CDR3aa: CASSREGLGTGELFF

j_gene: TRBJ2-1
d_gene: TRBD2
v_gene: TRBV5-4
abundance: .
CDR3nt: TGTGCCAGCAGCCCGACTCTAGCGGGGGGATCCTACAATGAGCAGTTCTTC
CDR3aa: CASSPTLAGGSYNEQFF

j_gene: TRBJ2-5
d_gene: .
v_gene: TRBV7-9
abundance: .
CDR3nt: TGTGCCAGCAGCTTAGTTCAGAGACACCAGGCTCAGTACTTC
CDR3aa: CASSLVQRHQAQYF

j_gene: TRBJ2-3
d_gene: TRBD2
v_gene: TRBV7-2
abundance: .
CDR3nt: TGTGCCAGCAGCTTATACGGCGGGGGAAGCACAGATACGCAGTATTTT
CDR3aa: CASSLYGGGSTDTQYF

j_gene: TRBJ1-2
d_gene: .
v_gene: TRBV6-5
abundance: .
CDR3nt: TGTGCCAGCAGTTACTCTCCCCAATATGGCTACACCTTC
CDR3aa: CASSYSPQYGYTF

j_gene: TRBJ2-5
d_gene: TRBD1
v_gene: TRBV7-6
abundance: .
CDR3nt: TGTGCCAGCAGCACACAGGACAGGGTCCAAGAGACCCAGTACTTC
CDR3aa: CASSTQDRVQETQYF

j_gene: TRBJ2-1
d_gene: .
v_gene: TRBV3-1/TRBV3-2
abundance: .
CDR3nt: TGTGCCAGCAGCCAGGGACAACGACGAAATGAGCAGTTCTTC
CDR3aa: CASSQGQRRNEQFF

j_gene: TRBJ2-7
d_gene: .
v_gene: TRBV3-1/TRBV3-2
abundance: .
CDR3nt: TGTGCCAGCAGCCAAGATACCGAGCAGTACTTC
CDR3aa: CASSQDTEQYF

j_gene: TRBJ2-7
d_gene: .
v_gene: TRBV13
abundance: .
CDR3nt: TGTGCCAGCAGCGGATCGAGGGTATATTACTACGAGCAGTACTTC
CDR3aa: CASSGSRVYYYEQYF

j_gene: TRBJ2-6
d_gene: .
v_gene: TRBV21-1
abundance: .
CDR3nt: TGTGCCAGCAGCAGCCGACAGGGGCTTTCTGGGGCCAACGTCCTGACTTTC
CDR3aa: CASSSRQGLSGANVLTF

j_gene: TRBJ1-2
d_gene: TRBD1
v_gene: TRBV10-3
abundance: .
CDR3nt: TGTGCCATCAGTGAGTCCATATCACAGGGGGCTACGTATGGCTACACCTTC
CDR3aa: CAISESISQGATYGYTF

j_gene: TRBJ2-3
d_gene: TRBD2
v_gene: TRBV27
abundance: .
CDR3nt: TGTGCCAGCAGTTTACCCCCCCTAGCGGGGGCCTACACAGATACGCAGTATTTT
CDR3aa: CASSLPPLAGAYTDTQYF

j_gene: TRBJ1-2
d_gene: .
v_gene: TRBV19
abundance: few
CDR3nt: TGTGCCAGTAGCCCAGGGAGGACAGCAGCAAACTATGGCTACACCTTC
CDR3aa: CASSPGRTAANYGYTF

j_gene: TRBJ2-7
d_gene: TRBD2
v_gene: TRBV7-2
abundance: .
CDR3nt: TGTGCCAGCAGTCGGGAGGGGGGATACCCCTACGAGCAGTACTTC
CDR3aa: CASSREGGYPYEQYF

j_gene: TRBJ2-7
d_gene: TRBD1
v_gene: TRBV18
abundance: few
CDR3nt: TGTGCCAGCTCACCGGGACAGCTCTACGAGCAGTACTTC
CDR3aa: CASSPGQLYEQYF

j_gene: TRBJ1-2
d_gene: .
v_gene: TRBV6-5
abundance: .
CDR3nt: TGTGCCAGCACCTCCATTCCGGGCTTCTATGGCTACACCTTC
CDR3aa: CASTSIPGFYGYTF

j_gene: TRBJ1-1
d_gene: .
v_gene: TRBV19
abundance: medium-sized
CDR3nt: TGTGCCAGTAGCACAACAATGAACACTGAAGCTTTCTTT
CDR3aa: CASSTTMNTEAFF

j_gene: TRBJ1-2
d_gene: .
v_gene: TRBV6-6
abundance: .
CDR3nt: TGTGCCAGCAGGCACGGCAGGACCAACTATGGCTACACCTTC
CDR3aa: CASRHGRTNYGYTF

j_gene: TRBJ1-3
d_gene: .
v_gene: TRBV5-1
abundance: once
CDR3nt: TGCGCCAGCAGCCCCGCGGGGAGGGGCACTGGAAACACCATATATTTT
CDR3aa: CASSPAGRGTGNTIYF

j_gene: TRBJ2-3
d_gene: TRBD1
v_gene: TRBV9
abundance: .
CDR3nt: TGTGCCAGCAGCGGCCTACTCCAGGGACAGAGCACAGATACGCAGTATTTT
CDR3aa: CASSGLLQGQSTDTQYF

j_gene: TRBJ1-5
d_gene: .
v_gene: TRBV4-1
abundance: .
CDR3nt: TGCGCCAGCAGCCAAGGCCGGGACGTAGTTCCCCAGCATTTT
CDR3aa: CASSQGRDVVPQHF

j_gene: TRBJ1-1
d_gene: .
v_gene: TRBV18
abundance: few
CDR3nt: TGTGCCAGCTCAGTAACATGGAACACTGAAGCTTTCTTT
CDR3aa: CASSVTWNTEAFF

j_gene: TRBJ1-2
d_gene: .
v_gene: TRBV27
abundance: .
CDR3nt: TGTGCCAGCAGTTTAGAGGGGCCGCCGGCCCCCTATGGCTACACCTTC
CDR3aa: CASSLEGPPAPYGYTF

j_gene: TRBJ2-7
d_gene: .
v_gene: TRBV7-2
abundance: few
CDR3nt: TGTGCCAGCAGCTTTGACAGAGCCTACGAGCAGTACTTC
CDR3aa: CASSFDRAYEQYF

j_gene: TRBJ1-1
d_gene: TRBD1
v_gene: TRBV18
abundance: .
CDR3nt: TGTGCCAGCTCCCCGGCGATAAGACAGGGAGACGGCACTGAAGCTTTCTTT
CDR3aa: CASSPAIRQGDGTEAFF

j_gene: TRBJ2-2
d_gene: TRBD2
v_gene: TRBV4-3
abundance: .
CDR3nt: TGCGCCAGCAGCCAAGGGCGGGGGGCTAACACCGGGGAGCTGTTTTTT
CDR3aa: CASSQGRGANTGELFF

j_gene: TRBJ1-2
d_gene: .
v_gene: TRBV2
abundance: .
CDR3nt: TGTGCCAGCAGTGAAGCGCGGGACCCCTACTATGGCTACACCTTC
CDR3aa: CASSEARDPYYGYTF

j_gene: TRBJ1-1
d_gene: TRBD1
v_gene: TRBV4-1
abundance: .
CDR3nt: TGCGCCAGCAGTCGGATGCCGGCAGGGGGGAACACTGAAGCTTTCTTT
CDR3aa: CASSRMPAGGNTEAFF

j_gene: TRBJ2-2
d_gene: TRBD2
v_gene: TRBV15
abundance: .
CDR3nt: TGTGCCACCAGCAGAGTTAGCGGGGGGCTAACCGGGGAGCTGTTTTTT
CDR3aa: CATSRVSGGLTGELFF

j_gene: TRBJ2-2
d_gene: .
v_gene: TRBV4-3
abundance: .
CDR3nt: TGCGCCAGCAGCCAAGATCCTTTGGTAGTTGCCGGGGAGCTGTTTTTT
CDR3aa: CASSQDPLVVAGELFF

j_gene: TRBJ2-2
d_gene: .
v_gene: TRBV4-1
abundance: .
CDR3nt: TGCGCCAGCAGCCCTCGGACGGAGAACACCGGGGAGCTGTTTTTT
CDR3aa: CASSPRTENTGELFF

j_gene: TRBJ2-7
d_gene: .
v_gene: TRBV4-2
abundance: .
CDR3nt: TGTGCCAGCAGCCAAGTTCTGGGGGGGCTACGCGAGCAGTACTTC
CDR3aa: CASSQVLGGLREQYF

j_gene: TRBJ1-5
d_gene: .
v_gene: TRBV4-3
abundance: .
CDR3nt: TGCGCCAGCAGCCAAGATGGCGGTAGCAATCAGCCCCAGCATTTT
CDR3aa: CASSQDGGSNQPQHF

j_gene: TRBJ2-5
d_gene: TRBD1
v_gene: TRBV5-4
abundance: .
CDR3nt: TGTGCCAGCAGCTTGGCTCCGACAGGGATGGAGACCCAGTACTTC
CDR3aa: CASSLAPTGMETQYF

j_gene: TRBJ2-7
d_gene: .
v_gene: TRBV12-5
abundance: .
CDR3nt: TGTGCTAGTGCGGGCCGTAGCTCCTACGAGCAGTACTTC
CDR3aa: CASAGRSSYEQYF

j_gene: TRBJ2-4
d_gene: .
v_gene: TRBV25-1
abundance: .
CDR3nt: TGTGCCAGCAGTGAAGGGGGAAGGGCCAAAAACATTCAGTACTTC
CDR3aa: CASSEGGRAKNIQYF

j_gene: TRBJ2-7
d_gene: .
v_gene: TRBV7-9
abundance: .
CDR3nt: TGTGCCAGCAGCTTAGCGAGTGAAGGTTCCTACGAGCAGTACTTC
CDR3aa: CASSLASEGSYEQYF

j_gene: TRBJ1-6
d_gene: .
v_gene: TRBV27
abundance: .
CDR3nt: TGTGCCAGCAGTTTCGGGGGTTCGAGAAATTCACCCCTCCACTTT
CDR3aa: CASSFGGSRNSPLHF

j_gene: TRBJ2-2
d_gene: .
v_gene: TRBV7-9
abundance: .
CDR3nt: TGTGCCAGCAGCTTAGTACAGGGATTGTTAGGAAACACCGGGGAGCTGTTTTTT
CDR3aa: CASSLVQGLLGNTGELFF

j_gene: TRBJ1-5
d_gene: .
v_gene: TRBV5-3
abundance: .
CDR3nt: TGTGCCAGAAGCTTTCTGTCACCTTATAGCAATCAGCCCCAGCATTTT
CDR3aa: CARSFLSPYSNQPQHF

j_gene: TRBJ2-1
d_gene: .
v_gene: TRBV11-3
abundance: .
CDR3nt: TGTGCCAGCAGTTTAGGGGGTTACAATGAGCAGTTCTTC
CDR3aa: CASSLGGYNEQFF

j_gene: TRBJ1-2
d_gene: .
v_gene: TRBV3-1/TRBV3-2
abundance: .
CDR3nt: TGTGCCAGCAGCCAGGTGAAACAAGCCCATGGCTACACCTTC
CDR3aa: CASSQVKQAHGYTF

j_gene: TRBJ1-2
d_gene: .
v_gene: TRBV6-2/TRBV6-3
abundance: .
CDR3nt: TGTGCCAGCAGTTCACCGACAGTCCAGGCCTATGGCTACACCTTC
CDR3aa: CASSSPTVQAYGYTF

j_gene: TRBJ2-3
d_gene: .
v_gene: TRBV7-8
abundance: .
CDR3nt: TGTGCCAGCAGCTTAGGGAGCCGAACAGATACGCAGTATTTT
CDR3aa: CASSLGSRTDTQYF

j_gene: TRBJ1-1
d_gene: .
v_gene: TRBV12-3/TRBV12-4
abundance: .
CDR3nt: TGTGCCAGCAGTACAAACCTGAACACTGAAGCTTTCTTT
CDR3aa: CASSTNLNTEAFF

j_gene: TRBJ1-3
d_gene: TRBD1
v_gene: TRBV2
abundance: .
CDR3nt: TGTGCCAGCAGTGCGGACAGGGGAACTTGCTCTGGAAACACCATATATTTT
CDR3aa: CASSADRGTCSGNTIYF

j_gene: TRBJ2-1
d_gene: TRBD2
v_gene: TRBV2
abundance: .
CDR3nt: TGTGCCAGCAGCGAGCGGGGGGGTTTAAATGAGCAGTTCTTC
CDR3aa: CASSERGGLNEQFF

j_gene: TRBJ1-1
d_gene: TRBD1
v_gene: TRBV30
abundance: .
CDR3nt: TGTGCCTGGAGTGCGGACAGGGGGGGGAGAGCTTTCTTT
CDR3aa: CAWSADRGGRAFF

j_gene: TRBJ1-6
d_gene: .
v_gene: TRBV5-1
abundance: .
CDR3nt: TGCGCCAGCAGCTTGGAAACAGTATATAATTCACCCCTCCACTTT
CDR3aa: CASSLETVYNSPLHF

j_gene: TRBJ1-1
d_gene: .
v_gene: TRBV5-1
abundance: .
CDR3nt: TGCGCCAGCAGCTTGGAAGGCCAGGGTAAAGCTTTCTTT
CDR3aa: CASSLEGQGKAFF

j_gene: TRBJ2-7
d_gene: TRBD2
v_gene: TRBV7-9
abundance: .
CDR3nt: TGTGCCAGCAGCACGGGACTAGCAGGTACTTACGAGCAGTACTTC
CDR3aa: CASSTGLAGTYEQYF

j_gene: TRBJ2-7
d_gene: .
v_gene: TRBV11-2
abundance: .
CDR3nt: TGTGCCAGCAGCTCAGGACTGAGCTACGAGCAGTACTTC
CDR3aa: CASSSGLSYEQYF